One and the same sample provided the 24 T cell receptor beta chains below, sequenced in a study of blood T cells in healthy people across ages. A sample-barcoded 5' primer and a J-beta primer mix were used in a second PCR of about 7 to 12 cycles. Each CDR3 protein is one row after TCRdb ran MiXCR on the 5' RACE reads. The profile shows nearly 1 million distinct CDR3 sequences, roughly 51% of them singletons. Sequencing was performed on blood. These receptors were obtained from a woman in her sixties or seventies in good health.

This clonotype appeared a single time. The rearrangement links TRBV29-1 to TRBJ2-3; D remains ambiguous. CDR1 and CDR2 from the germline V gene are SQVTM and ANQGSEA. The CDR3 contains 13 residues. The V gene lost 3 bases and the J gene lost 4 bases, with 11 bases spanning the gap. DNA of the CDR3: TGCAGCGTTGATAGAACCCACGCAGATACGCAGTATTTT. Its translation is CSVDRTHADTQYF.

The chain couples TRBV21-1 to TRBJ1-4; TRBD1 reflects the table's D call only, with no check against the DNA. TRBV21-1 is an annotated pseudogene. This CDR3 has 19 residues. CDR3 nucleotides: TGTGCCAGCAGCAGCCGGGACAGGGTAGTTGGGACAACTAATGAAAAACTGTTTTTT. Amino acid sequence: CASSSRDRVVGTTNEKLFF.

The V call is TRBV20-1, the J call TRBJ1-2; the D is unclear. Germline values: CDR1 DFQATT, CDR2 SNEGSKA (reference sequence). The CDR3 sequence is 13 residues long. Trimming cost V 3 bases and J 8 bases, with 16 bases left between them. Here the CDR3 reads CSASDGPWRGYTF. CDR3 nucleotide sequence: TGCAGTGCTAGTGACGGACCTTGGAGGGGCTACACCTTC.

This clonotype has a single count. The V call is TRBV24-1, the J call TRBJ1-2; possibly TRBD1 for D (6 bases). This CDR3 region has 10 residues. Per the germline V gene, CDR1 is KGHDR and CDR2 is SFDVKD. With 10 bases removed from V and 6 bases from J, the gap between germline ends came to 8 bases. The CDR3 coding sequence is TGTGCCACGACAGGTGATGGCTACACCTTC. Translating gives CATTGDGYTF.

The V gene is TRBV29-1, the J gene TRBJ1-1, with D possibly being TRBD1 (6 bases). From germline, CDR1 is SQVTM and CDR2 ANQGSEA. Trimming removed 5 bases from V and 6 bases from J, with 10 bases in between. The CDR3 length is 11 residues. The CDR3 DNA sequence: TGCAGCGTTTCCGGGGGCCCTGAAGCTTTCTTT. It is translated as CSVSGGPEAFF.

This clonotype has just a few counts. This chain joins TRBV6-2 or TRBV6-3 and TRBJ2-7; D gene ambiguous. The J call may not be correct, given that the DNA end is closer to TRBJ2-5. This CDR3 is 14 amino acids long. Looked up from germline, CDR1 is MNHEY and CDR2 is SVGEGT. The CDR3 protein is CASSPHHEPSTQYF. Written as DNA, the CDR3 is TGTGCCAGCAGTCCACACCACGAACCCTCGACCCAGTACTTC.

The rearrangement joins TRBV12-3 or TRBV12-4 to TRBJ1-4, with D perhaps TRBD1 (5 bases). The V and J ends lost 6 bases and 8 bases respectively, with 13 bases between them. The CDR3 extends over 13 amino acids. CDR3 nucleotides: TGTGCCAGCAGAACCGGACATAACGAAAAACTGTTTTTT. This codes for CASRTGHNEKLFF.

This clonotype was seen more than once but under ten times. V and J are TRBV6-1 and TRBJ2-7; possible D gene TRBD1, 5 bases. Trimming shortened V by 9 bases and J by 3 bases, and 9 bases separated the two germline ends. Germline V gives CDR1 MNHNS, CDR2 SASEGT. CDR3 length: 11 residues. The chain's CDR3 is CASVRGYEQYF. In DNA form, the CDR3 reads TGTGCCAGTGTAAGGGGCTACGAGCAGTACTTC.

In its sample, this clonotype was seen a few times. The V and J genes are TRBV7-9 and TRBJ2-1; D is unclear. The CDR3 is made up of 16 amino acids. Trimming took 2 bases from V and 4 from J, leaving 15 bases between them. Germline values: CDR1 SEHNR, CDR2 FQNEAQ (reference sequence). Written as DNA, the CDR3 is TGTGCCAGCAGCTTAACCCTCGGAGTCATATACAATGAGCAGTTCTTC. Protein product: CASSLTLGVIYNEQFF.

The gene calls are TRBV7-2 and TRBJ1-5; tentatively, D is TRBD1 (5 bases). V lost 3 bases, J lost 2 bases, and 14 bases lay in between. Per germline, CDR1 SGHTA and CDR2 FQGNSA. The CDR3 is 16 amino acids. The DNA of the CDR3 is TGTGCCAGCAGCTTCGTGGGGGATATGGGCAATCAGCCCCAGCATTTT. Translated: CASSFVGDMGNQPQHF.

This clonotype was seen only a few times. J is TRBJ2-1 and V is TRBV20-1, with D perhaps given as TRBD1 or TRBD2 (6 bases each). CDR1 is DFQATT and CDR2 is SNEGSKA in the germline V gene (reference sequence). The CDR3 spans 14 residues. Deletions cut 7 bases from V and 0 bases from J, with 13 bases between. CDR3: CSVRLGGSYNEQFF. DNA of the CDR3: TGCAGTGTTCGACTAGGGGGCTCCTACAATGAGCAGTTCTTC.

This clonotype appeared a few times. The chain employs TRBV27 and TRBJ1-2, with 9 positions matching TRBD1. V dropped 8 bases and J dropped 0; count of bases not matched to a gene: 7. Looked up from germline, CDR1 is MNHEY and CDR2 is SMNVEV (reference sequence). This CDR3 is built from 15 residues. CDR3 DNA: TGTGCCAGCGGTGGGACAGGGCATGCTAACTATGGCTACACCTTC. Amino acids: CASGGTGHANYGYTF.

In its sample, this clonotype was seen many times. The chain combines TRBV13 with TRBJ2-7; a weak D match, TRBD2 (6 bases). Germline lookup yields CDR1 PRHDT and CDR2 FYEKMQ (reference sequence). Trimming removed 5 bases at V and 3 bases at J, with 14 bases between. The CDR3 has 14 residues. The CDR3 nucleotides are TGTGCCAGCAGCAAGGGTTCTAGCGACTACGAGCAGTACTTC. Translated: CASSKGSSDYEQYF.

This clonotype was counted a few times. The rearrangement joins TRBV29-1 to TRBJ2-4; D gene ambiguous. The CDR3 sequence is 14 residues long. Germline CDR1 reads SQVTM; CDR2 reads ANQGSEA. V was pared by 0 bases and J by 1 base, with 7 bases between. CDR3 nucleotide sequence: TGCAGCGTTGAAGATCGGCTGGCCAAAAACATTCAGTACTTC. This sequence encodes CSVEDRLAKNIQYF.

This chain uses TRBV29-1 with TRBJ2-5, with 7 bases aligning to TRBD1. This CDR3 region has 12 residues. Germline assignment: CDR1 SQVTM and CDR2 ANQGSEA. Trimming at V came to 2 bases and at J to 4 bases, leaving 1 base not matched to a gene. The CDR3 bases are TGCAGCGTTGAACACAGGGGAGAGACCCAGTACTTC. Protein product: CSVEHRGETQYF.

This rearrangement joins TRBV3-1 to TRBJ2-3; tentatively, D is TRBD1 or TRBD2 (6 bases each). V gave up 1 base and J gave up 3 bases, with 11 bases separating them. Germline CDR1 LGHDT, CDR2 YNNKEL (reference sequence). The CDR3 totals 15 residues. The CDR3 spells CASSQGGAKTDTQYF. The CDR3 nucleotides read TGTGCCAGCAGCCAAGGGGGGGCCAAGACAGATACGCAGTATTTT.

This clonotype was counted a few times. CDR3 sequence (DNA): TGTGCCAGCAGCGCATCGGGCGGTGAAAAACTGTTTTTT. Translating it yields CASSASGGEKLFF. The chain recombines TRBV7-7 with TRBJ1-4; D gene unclear. The germline CDR1 and CDR2 sequences are SSHAT and FNYEAQ (reference sequence). The CDR3 is made up of 13 amino acids. The V and J ends lost 5 bases and 7 bases respectively, with 11 bases between them.

CDR3 protein: CASSLDGGAGNIQYF. The CDR3 bases are TGTGCCAGCAGCTTAGACGGTGGGGCGGGAAACATTCAGTACTTC. The gene calls are TRBV7-2 and TRBJ2-4; TRBD1 or TRBD2 may be the D gene (5 bases each). In germline, CDR1 is SGHTA, CDR2 FQGNSA. The CDR3 loop spans 15 amino acids. The V end lost 1 base, the J end lost 6 bases, and 13 bases lay between the germline ends.

The rearrangement joins TRBV20-1 to TRBJ2-7; 12 bases agree with TRBD2. This CDR3 has 14 residues. Germline CDR1 and CDR2: DFQATT and SNEGSKA (reference sequence). J gave up 4 bases and V 4 bases, and 5 bases lay outside the gene matches. CDR3 DNA sequence: TGCAGTGCTACTAGCGGGAGGGACCCATACGAGCAGTACTTC. Its protein product is CSATSGRDPYEQYF.

This chain joins TRBV7-2 and TRBJ1-4; D unresolved. Germline V gene sequence: CDR1 SGHTA, CDR2 FQGNSA. The germline V and J ends were trimmed by 4 bases and 3 bases, with 12 bases remaining between them. This CDR3 is 15 amino acids long. In nucleotides, the CDR3 is TGTGCCAGCAGCTCATTCGGGAGGGCTAATGAAAAACTGTTTTTT. It specifies CASSSFGRANEKLFF.

The gene calls are TRBV5-1 and TRBJ2-1; D perhaps matches TRBD1 (6 bases). Looked up from germline, CDR1 is SGHRS and CDR2 is YFSETQ. CDR3 length: 14 residues. The V end lost 7 bases, the J end lost 4 bases, and 15 bases lay between the germline ends. The CDR3 DNA sequence: TGCGCCAGCGCCCCTGGACAGAATTACAATGAGCAGTTCTTC. This sequence encodes CASAPGQNYNEQFF.

V usage is TRBV6-2 or TRBV6-3 and J usage is TRBJ2-7; D call uncertain. CDR3 length: 12 residues. CDR1 is MNHEY and CDR2 is SVGEGT in the germline V gene. V was clipped by 6 bases and J by 3 bases, with 9 bases between them. The CDR3 reads CASRSSNYEQYF. As DNA, the CDR3 is TGTGCCAGCAGGTCGTCCAACTACGAGCAGTACTTC.

The V gene is TRBV7-2, the J gene TRBJ2-7; 8 bases are a match to TRBD1. The CDR3 spans 13 residues. The J segment lost 7 bases and the V segment lost 5 bases, leaving 7 bases of the junction unmatched. Germline V CDR1 and CDR2: SGHTA, FQGNSA. CDR3 amino acids: CASSQDRAREQYF. The DNA for the CDR3 is TGTGCCAGCAGCCAGGACAGGGCCCGAGAGCAGTACTTC.

The V call is TRBV6-1, the J call TRBJ2-3, with 11 positions matching TRBD1. The CDR3 sequence is 16 residues long. From germline, CDR1 is MNHNS and CDR2 SASEGT. V shed 7 bases and J 4 bases; nucleotides not matched to a gene: 10. The DNA for the CDR3 is TGTGCCAGCAAAGAGACCGGGACAGGGGGATCAGATACGCAGTATTTT. Residues: CASKETGTGGSDTQYF.